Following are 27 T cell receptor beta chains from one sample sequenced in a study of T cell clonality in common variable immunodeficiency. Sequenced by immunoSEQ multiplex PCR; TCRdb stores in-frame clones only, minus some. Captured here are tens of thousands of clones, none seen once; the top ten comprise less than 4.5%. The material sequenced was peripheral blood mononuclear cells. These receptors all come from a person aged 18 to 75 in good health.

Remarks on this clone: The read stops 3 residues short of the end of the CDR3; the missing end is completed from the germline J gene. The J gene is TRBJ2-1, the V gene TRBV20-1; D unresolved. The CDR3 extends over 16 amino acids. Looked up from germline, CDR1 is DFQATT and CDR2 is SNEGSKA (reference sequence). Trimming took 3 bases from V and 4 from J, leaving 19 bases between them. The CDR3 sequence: CSASRRPGNLYNEQFF. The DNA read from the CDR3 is TGCAGTGCTAGTCGGCGACCAGGAAATCTGTACAATGAG.

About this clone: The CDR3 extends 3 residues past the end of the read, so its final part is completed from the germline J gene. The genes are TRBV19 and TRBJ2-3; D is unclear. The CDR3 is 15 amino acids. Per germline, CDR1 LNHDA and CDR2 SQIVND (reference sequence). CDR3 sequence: CASSIGAALQETQYF. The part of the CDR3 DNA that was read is TGTGCCAGTAGTATAGGGGCTGCCCTTCAAGAGACG.

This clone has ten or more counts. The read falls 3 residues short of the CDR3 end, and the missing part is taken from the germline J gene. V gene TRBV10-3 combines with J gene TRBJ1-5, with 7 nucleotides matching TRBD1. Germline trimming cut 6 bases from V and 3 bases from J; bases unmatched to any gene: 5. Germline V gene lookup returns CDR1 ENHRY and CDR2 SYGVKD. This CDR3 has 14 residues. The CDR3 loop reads CAISVDRHNQPQHF. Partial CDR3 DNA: TGTGCCATCAGCGTGGACAGGCACAATCAGCCC.

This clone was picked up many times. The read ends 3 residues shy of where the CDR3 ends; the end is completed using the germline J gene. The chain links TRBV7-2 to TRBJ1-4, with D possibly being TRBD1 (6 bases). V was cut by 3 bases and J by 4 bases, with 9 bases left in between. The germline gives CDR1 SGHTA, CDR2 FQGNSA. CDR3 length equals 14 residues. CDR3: CASSLAQGNEKLFF. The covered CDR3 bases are TGTGCCAGCAGCTTGGCACAGGGTAATGAAAAA. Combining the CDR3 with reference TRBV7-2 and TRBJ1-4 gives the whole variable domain GAGVSQSPSNKVTEKGKDVELRCDPISGHTALYWYRQSLGQGLEFLIYFQGNSAPDKSGLPSDRFSAERTGGSVSTLTIQRTQQEDSAVYLCASSLAQGNEKLFFGSGTQLSVL.

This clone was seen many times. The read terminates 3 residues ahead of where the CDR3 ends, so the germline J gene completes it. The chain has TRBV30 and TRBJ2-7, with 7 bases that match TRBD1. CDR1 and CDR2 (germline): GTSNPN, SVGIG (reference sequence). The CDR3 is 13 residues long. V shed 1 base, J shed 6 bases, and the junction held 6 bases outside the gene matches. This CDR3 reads CAWSAINRGEQYF. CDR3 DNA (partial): TGTGCCTGGAGTGCTATCAACAGGGGCGAG.

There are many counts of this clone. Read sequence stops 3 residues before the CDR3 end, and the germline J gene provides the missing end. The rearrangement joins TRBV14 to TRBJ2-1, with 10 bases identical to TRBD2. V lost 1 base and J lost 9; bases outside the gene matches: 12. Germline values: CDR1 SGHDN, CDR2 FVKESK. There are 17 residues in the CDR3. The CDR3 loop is CASSQAFTLAGEGEQFF. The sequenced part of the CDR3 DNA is TGTGCCAGCAGCCAAGCTTTCACCCTAGCGGGAGAAGGTGAG.

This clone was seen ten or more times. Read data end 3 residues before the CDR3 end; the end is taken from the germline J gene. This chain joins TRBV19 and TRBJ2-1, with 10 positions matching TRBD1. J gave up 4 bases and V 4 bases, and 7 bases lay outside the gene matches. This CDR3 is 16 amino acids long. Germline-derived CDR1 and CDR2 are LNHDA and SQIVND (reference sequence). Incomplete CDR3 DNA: TGTGCCAGTAGTACGTCCCGGACAGGGGGTTACAATGAG. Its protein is CASSTSRTGGYNE. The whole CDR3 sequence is CASSTSRTGGYNEQFF.

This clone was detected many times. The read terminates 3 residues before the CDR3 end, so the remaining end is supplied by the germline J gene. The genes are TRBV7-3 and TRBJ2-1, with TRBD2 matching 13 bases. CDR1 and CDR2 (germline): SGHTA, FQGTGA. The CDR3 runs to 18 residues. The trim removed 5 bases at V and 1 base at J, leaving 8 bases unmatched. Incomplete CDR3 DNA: TGTGCCAGCAGCCTCCGGACTAGCGGGGGAGGGTCCTACAATGAG. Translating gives CASSLRTSGGGSYNE. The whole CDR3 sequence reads CASSLRTSGGGSYNEQFF.

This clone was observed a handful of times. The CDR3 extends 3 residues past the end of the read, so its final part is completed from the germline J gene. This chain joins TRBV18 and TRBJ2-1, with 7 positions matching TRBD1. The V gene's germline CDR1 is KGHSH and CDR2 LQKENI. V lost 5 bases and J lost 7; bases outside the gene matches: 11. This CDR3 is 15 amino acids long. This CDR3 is CASSADRVGRNEQFF. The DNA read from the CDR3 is TGTGCCAGCTCAGCCGACAGGGTGGGTCGAAATGAG.

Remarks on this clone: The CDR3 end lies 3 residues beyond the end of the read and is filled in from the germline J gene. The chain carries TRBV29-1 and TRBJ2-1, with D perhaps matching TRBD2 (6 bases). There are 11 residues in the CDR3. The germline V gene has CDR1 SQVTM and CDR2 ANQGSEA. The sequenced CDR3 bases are TGCCGGGGGTTCTGCAGGAATGAG. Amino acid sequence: CRGFCRNE. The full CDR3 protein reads CRGFCRNEQFF.

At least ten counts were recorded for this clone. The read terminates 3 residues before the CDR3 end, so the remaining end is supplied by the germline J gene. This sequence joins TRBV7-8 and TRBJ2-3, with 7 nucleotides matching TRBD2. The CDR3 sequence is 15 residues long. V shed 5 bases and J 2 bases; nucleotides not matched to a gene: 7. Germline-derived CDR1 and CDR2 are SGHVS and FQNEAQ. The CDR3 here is CASSRSGALTDTQYF. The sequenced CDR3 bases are TGTGCCAGCAGCCGCAGCGGGGCGCTCACAGATACG.

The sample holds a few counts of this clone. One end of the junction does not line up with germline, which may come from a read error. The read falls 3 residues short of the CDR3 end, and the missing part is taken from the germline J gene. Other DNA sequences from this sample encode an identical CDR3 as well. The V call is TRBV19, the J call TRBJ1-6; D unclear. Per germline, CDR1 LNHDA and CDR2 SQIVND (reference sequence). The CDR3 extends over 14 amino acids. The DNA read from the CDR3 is TGTGCCAGTTCGATGTACACCTTCAATTCGCCC. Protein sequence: CASSMYTFNSP. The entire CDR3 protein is CASSMYTFNSPLHF.

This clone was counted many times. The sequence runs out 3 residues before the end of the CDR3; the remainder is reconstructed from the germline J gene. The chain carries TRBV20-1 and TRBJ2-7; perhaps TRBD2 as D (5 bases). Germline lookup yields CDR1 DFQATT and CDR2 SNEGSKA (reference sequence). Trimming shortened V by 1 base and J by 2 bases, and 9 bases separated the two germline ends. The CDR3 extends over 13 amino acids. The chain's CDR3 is CSARGGSAYEQYF. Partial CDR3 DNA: TGCAGTGCTAGAGGGGGTAGCGCCTACGAG.

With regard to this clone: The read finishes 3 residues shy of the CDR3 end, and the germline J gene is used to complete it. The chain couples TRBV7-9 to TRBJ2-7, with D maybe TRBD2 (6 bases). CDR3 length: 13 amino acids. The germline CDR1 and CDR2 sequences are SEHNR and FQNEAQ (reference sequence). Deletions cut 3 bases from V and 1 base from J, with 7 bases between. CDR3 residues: CASSFAGSYEQYF. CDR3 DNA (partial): TGTGCCAGCAGCTTCGCGGGGTCCTACGAG.

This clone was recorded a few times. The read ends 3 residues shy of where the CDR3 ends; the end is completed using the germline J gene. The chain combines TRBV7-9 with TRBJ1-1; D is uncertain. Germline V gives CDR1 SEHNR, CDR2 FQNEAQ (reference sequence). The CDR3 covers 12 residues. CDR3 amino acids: CASSFTTIGAFF. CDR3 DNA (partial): TGTGCCAGCAGCTTTACGACAATCGGC.

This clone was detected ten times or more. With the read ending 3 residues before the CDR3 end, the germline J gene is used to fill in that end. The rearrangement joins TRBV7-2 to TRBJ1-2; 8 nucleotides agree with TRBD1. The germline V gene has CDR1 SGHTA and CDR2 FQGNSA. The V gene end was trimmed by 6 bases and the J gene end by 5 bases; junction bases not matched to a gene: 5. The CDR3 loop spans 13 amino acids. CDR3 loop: CASSPTGGYGYTF. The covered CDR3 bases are TGTGCCAGCAGTCCTACAGGGGGGTATGGC.

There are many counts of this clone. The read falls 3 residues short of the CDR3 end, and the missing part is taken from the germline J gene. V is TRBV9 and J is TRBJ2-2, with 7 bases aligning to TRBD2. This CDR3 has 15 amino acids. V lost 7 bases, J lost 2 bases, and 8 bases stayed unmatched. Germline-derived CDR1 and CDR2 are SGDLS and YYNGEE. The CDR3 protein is CASRKAGDNTGELFF. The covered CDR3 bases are TGTGCCAGCCGAAAGGCGGGGGATAACACCGGGGAG.

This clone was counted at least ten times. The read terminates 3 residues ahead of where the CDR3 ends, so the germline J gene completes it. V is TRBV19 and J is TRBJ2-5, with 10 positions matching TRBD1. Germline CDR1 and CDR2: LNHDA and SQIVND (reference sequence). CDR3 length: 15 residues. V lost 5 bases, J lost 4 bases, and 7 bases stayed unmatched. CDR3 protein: CASSRDRGSGETQYF. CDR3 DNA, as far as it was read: TGTGCCAGTAGTCGGGACAGGGGATCAGGAGAGACC. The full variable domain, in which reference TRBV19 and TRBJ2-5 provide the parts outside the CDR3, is DGGITQSPKYLFRKEGQNVTLSCEQNLNHDAMYWYRQDPGQGLRLIYYSQIVNDFQKGDIAEGYSVSREKKESFPLTVTSAQKNPTAFYLCASSRDRGSGETQYFGPGTRLLVL.

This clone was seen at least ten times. The sequenced CDR3 bases are TGTGCCAGCAGCTTGGGAGCCTATGGC. Its protein product is CASSLGAYG. Given in full, the CDR3 is CASSLGAYGYTF. The chain couples TRBV5-6 to TRBJ1-2; D unresolved. The CDR3 goes on 3 residues after the read ends, and that part is filled in from the germline J gene. Deletions cut 0 bases from V and 4 bases from J, with 4 bases between. CDR3 size: 12 residues. The germline V gene has CDR1 SGHDT and CDR2 YYEEEE. Together with reference TRBV5-6 and TRBJ1-2, the CDR3 gives the full variable domain: DAGVTQSPTHLIKTRGQQVTLRCSPKSGHDTVSWYQQALGQGPQFIFQYYEEEERQRGNFPDRFSGHQFPNYSSELNVNALLLGDSALYLCASSLGAYGYTFGSGTRLTVV.

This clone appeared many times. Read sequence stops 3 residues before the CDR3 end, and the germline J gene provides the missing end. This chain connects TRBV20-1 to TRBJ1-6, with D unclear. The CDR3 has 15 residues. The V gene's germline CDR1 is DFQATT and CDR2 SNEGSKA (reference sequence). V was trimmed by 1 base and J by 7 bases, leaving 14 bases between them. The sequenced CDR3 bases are TGCAGTGCTAGAGCAGGCGGGGTCGGGAATTCACCC. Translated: CSARAGGVGNSP. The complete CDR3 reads CSARAGGVGNSPLHF.

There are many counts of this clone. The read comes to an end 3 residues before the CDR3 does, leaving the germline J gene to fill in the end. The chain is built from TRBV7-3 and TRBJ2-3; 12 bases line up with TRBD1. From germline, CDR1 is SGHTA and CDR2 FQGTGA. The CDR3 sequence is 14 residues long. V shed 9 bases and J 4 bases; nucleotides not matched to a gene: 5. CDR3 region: CARGQGAGADTQYF. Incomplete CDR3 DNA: TGTGCCAGGGGACAGGGGGCCGGGGCAGATACG. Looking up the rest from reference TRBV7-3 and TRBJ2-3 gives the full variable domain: GAGVSQTPSNKVTEKGKYVELRCDPISGHTALYWYRQSLGQGPEFLIYFQGTGAADDSGLPNDRFFAVRPEGSVSTLKIQRTERGDSAVYLCARGQGAGADTQYFGPGTRLTVL.

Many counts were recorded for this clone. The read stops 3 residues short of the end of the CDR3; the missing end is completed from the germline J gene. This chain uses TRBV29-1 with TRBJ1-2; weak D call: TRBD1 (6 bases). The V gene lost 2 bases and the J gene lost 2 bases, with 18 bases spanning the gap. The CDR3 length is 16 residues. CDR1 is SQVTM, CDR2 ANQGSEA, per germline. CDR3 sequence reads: CSVETLRDTLNYGYTF. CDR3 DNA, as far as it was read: TGCAGCGTTGAAACCCTTAGGGACACACTAAACTATGGC.

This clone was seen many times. CDR3 DNA, as far as it was read: TGTGCCAGCAGCTTGTCCCAGGGCCTCGACGAG. Translated: CASSLSQGLDE. The whole CDR3 protein reads CASSLSQGLDEQYF. The chain has TRBV5-5 and TRBJ2-7; D is possibly TRBD1 (5 bases). The read gets to within 3 residues of the CDR3 end, and the germline J gene fills in the rest. The CDR3 is 14 amino acids. Trimming removed 1 base at V and 5 bases at J, with 13 bases between. The V gene's germline CDR1 is SGHKS and CDR2 YYEKEE (reference sequence).

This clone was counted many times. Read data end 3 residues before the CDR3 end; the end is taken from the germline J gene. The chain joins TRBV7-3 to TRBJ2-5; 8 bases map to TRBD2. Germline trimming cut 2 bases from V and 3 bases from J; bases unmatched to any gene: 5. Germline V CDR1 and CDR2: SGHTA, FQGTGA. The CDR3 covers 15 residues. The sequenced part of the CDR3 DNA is TGTGCCAGCAGCTTATCTCAGCGGGAGAAAGAGACC. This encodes CASSLSQREKET. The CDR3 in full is CASSLSQREKETQYF. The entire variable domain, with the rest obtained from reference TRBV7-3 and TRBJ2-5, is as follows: GAGVSQTPSNKVTEKGKYVELRCDPISGHTALYWYRQSLGQGPEFLIYFQGTGAADDSGLPNDRFFAVRPEGSVSTLKIQRTERGDSAVYLCASSLSQREKETQYFGPGTRLLVL.

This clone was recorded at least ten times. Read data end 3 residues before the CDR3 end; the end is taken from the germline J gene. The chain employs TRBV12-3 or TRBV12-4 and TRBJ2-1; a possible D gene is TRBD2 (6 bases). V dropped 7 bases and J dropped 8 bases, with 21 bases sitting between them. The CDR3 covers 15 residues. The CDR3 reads CASTPISGGNDEQFF. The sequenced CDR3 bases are TGTGCCAGCACCCCCATAAGCGGAGGGAACGATGAG.

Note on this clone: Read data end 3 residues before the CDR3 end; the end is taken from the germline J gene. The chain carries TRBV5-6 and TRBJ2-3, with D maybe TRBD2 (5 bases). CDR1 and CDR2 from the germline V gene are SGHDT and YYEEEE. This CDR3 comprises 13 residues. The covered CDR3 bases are TGTGCCAGCAGCAGGAGCTCCGGGGAGACG. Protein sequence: CASSRSSGET. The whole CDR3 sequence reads CASSRSSGETQYF. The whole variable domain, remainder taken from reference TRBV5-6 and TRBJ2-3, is DAGVTQSPTHLIKTRGQQVTLRCSPKSGHDTVSWYQQALGQGPQFIFQYYEEEERQRGNFPDRFSGHQFPNYSSELNVNALLLGDSALYLCASSRSSGETQYFGPGTRLTVL.

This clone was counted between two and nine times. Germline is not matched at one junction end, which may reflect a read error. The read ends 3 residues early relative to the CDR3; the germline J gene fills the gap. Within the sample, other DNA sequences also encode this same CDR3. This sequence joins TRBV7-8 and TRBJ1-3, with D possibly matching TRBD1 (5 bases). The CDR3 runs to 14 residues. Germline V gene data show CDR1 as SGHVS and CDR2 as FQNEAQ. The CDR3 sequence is CASSLTIRGNTIYF. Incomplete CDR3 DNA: TGTGCCAGCAGCTTAACCATAAGGGGAAACACA.